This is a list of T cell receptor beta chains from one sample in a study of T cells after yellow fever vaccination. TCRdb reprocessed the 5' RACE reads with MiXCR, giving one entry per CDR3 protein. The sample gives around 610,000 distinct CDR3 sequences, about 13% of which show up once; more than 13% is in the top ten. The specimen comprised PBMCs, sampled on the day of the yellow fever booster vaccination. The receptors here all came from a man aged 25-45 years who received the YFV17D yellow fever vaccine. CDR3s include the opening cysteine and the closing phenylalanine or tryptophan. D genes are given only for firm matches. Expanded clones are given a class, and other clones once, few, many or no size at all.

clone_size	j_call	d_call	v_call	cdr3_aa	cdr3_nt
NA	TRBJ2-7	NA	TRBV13	CASSHNPTGGAYEQYF	TGTGCCAGCAGCCACAACCCAACAGGGGGGGCCTACGAGCAGTACTTC
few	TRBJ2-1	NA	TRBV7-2	CASSSSSDIYNEQFF	TGTGCCAGCAGCTCTTCTAGCGATATATACAATGAGCAGTTCTTC
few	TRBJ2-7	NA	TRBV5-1	CASSLPQQGYEQYF	TGCGCCAGCAGCTTGCCTCAGCAGGGGTACGAGCAGTACTTC
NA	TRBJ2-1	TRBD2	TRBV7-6	CASSLGTTSGAYNEQFF	TGTGCCAGCAGCTTAGGGACTACTAGCGGAGCTTACAATGAGCAGTTCTTC
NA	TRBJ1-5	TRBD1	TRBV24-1	CATSRGTDSNQPQHF	TGTGCCACCAGTCGCGGGACAGATAGCAATCAGCCCCAGCATTTT
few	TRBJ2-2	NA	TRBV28	CASPNGNTGELFF	TGTGCCAGCCCCAACGGTAACACCGGGGAGCTGTTTTTT
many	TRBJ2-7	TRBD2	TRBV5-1	CASSDPGLAGGYEQYF	TGCGCCAGCAGCGACCCGGGACTAGCGGGAGGATACGAGCAGTACTTC
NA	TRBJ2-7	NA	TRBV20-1	CSARVGAGGNEQYF	TGCAGTGCTAGAGTGGGGGCCGGGGGAAACGAGCAGTACTTC
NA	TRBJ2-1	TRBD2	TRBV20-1	CSASPSGRGYEQFF	TGCAGTGCTAGTCCTAGCGGGAGGGGTTATGAGCAGTTCTTC
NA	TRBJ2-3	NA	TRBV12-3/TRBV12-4	CASSFPGTPDTQYF	TGTGCCAGCAGTTTTCCCGGGACACCGGATACGCAGTATTTT
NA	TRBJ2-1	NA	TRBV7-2	CASSPGGAGNEQFF	TGTGCCAGCAGCCCTGGGGGGGCGGGGAATGAGCAGTTCTTC
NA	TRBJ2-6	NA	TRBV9	CASSVEGSGANVLTF	TGTGCCAGCAGCGTAGAGGGCTCTGGGGCCAACGTCCTGACTTTC
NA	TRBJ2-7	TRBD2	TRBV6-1	CASTISGRTYEQYF	TGTGCCAGCACCATTAGCGGGCGAACCTACGAGCAGTACTTC
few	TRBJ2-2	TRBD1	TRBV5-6	CASSPDRGQNGELFF	TGTGCCAGCAGCCCTGACAGGGGGCAAAACGGGGAGCTGTTTTTT
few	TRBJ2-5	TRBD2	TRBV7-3	CASSLAPPSGRGNVQETQYF	TGTGCCAGCAGCTTAGCCCCCCCTAGCGGGAGGGGTAACGTCCAAGAGACCCAGTACTTC
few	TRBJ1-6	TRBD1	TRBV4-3	CASSRQRQGLNSPLHF	TGCGCCAGCAGCCGACAGAGACAGGGGCTGAATTCACCCCTCCACTTT
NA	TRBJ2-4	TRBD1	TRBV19	CARPGQPTIAAKNIQYF	TGTGCCAGACCGGGACAGCCGACCATTGCTGCCAAAAACATTCAGTACTTC
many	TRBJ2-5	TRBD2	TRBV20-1	CSARDQTSGSETQYF	TGCAGTGCTAGAGACCAGACTAGCGGGAGTGAGACCCAGTACTTC
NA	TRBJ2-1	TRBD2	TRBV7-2	CASSLSGGRYNEQFF	TGTGCCAGCAGCTTAAGCGGGGGACGCTACAATGAGCAGTTCTTC
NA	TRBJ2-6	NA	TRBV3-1	CASSHRVLSGANVLTF	TGTGCCAGCAGTCACAGGGTTTTGTCTGGGGCCAACGTCCTGACTTTC
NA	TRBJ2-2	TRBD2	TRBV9	CASSAPGTSGITGELFF	TGTGCCAGCAGCGCCCCCGGGACTAGCGGGATCACCGGGGAGCTGTTTTTT
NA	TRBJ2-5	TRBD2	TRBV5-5	CASSTSTGLAAGETQYF	TGTGCCAGCAGCACCTCGACGGGACTAGCGGCGGGAGAGACCCAGTACTTC
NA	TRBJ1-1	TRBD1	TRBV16	CASSQRQGATEAFF	TGTGCCAGCAGCCAACGACAGGGGGCGACTGAAGCTTTCTTT
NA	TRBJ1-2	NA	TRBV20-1	CSARDGHREIYGYTF	TGCAGTGCTAGAGATGGCCACAGAGAAATTTATGGCTACACCTTC
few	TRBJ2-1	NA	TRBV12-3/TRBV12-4	CASRPGQHPEQFF	TGTGCCAGCAGACCCGGACAGCACCCTGAGCAGTTCTTC
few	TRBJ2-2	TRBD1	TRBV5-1	CASSLEWDRGFTGELFF	TGCGCCAGCAGCTTGGAATGGGACAGGGGGTTCACCGGGGAGCTGTTTTTT
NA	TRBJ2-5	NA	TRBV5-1	CASSSRLGNAVETQYF	TGCGCCAGCAGCTCGAGGTTAGGCAACGCAGTAGAGACCCAGTACTTC
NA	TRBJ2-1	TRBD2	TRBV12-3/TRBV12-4	CASSPLSGSFYNEQFF	TGTGCCAGCAGTCCCCTAAGCGGGAGCTTTTACAATGAGCAGTTCTTC
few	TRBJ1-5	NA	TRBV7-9	CASSLASGGPQPQHF	TGTGCCAGCAGCTTAGCGTCCGGGGGTCCTCAGCCCCAGCATTTT
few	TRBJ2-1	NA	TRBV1	CTSSQEPGLAGENEQFF	TGCACCAGCAGCCAAGAACCCGGACTAGCGGGAGAAAATGAGCAGTTCTTC
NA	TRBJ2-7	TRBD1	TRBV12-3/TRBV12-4	CASRPGTGGNEQYF	TGTGCCAGCAGGCCTGGGACAGGGGGCAACGAGCAGTACTTC
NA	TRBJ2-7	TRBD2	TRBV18	CASSPGSGSQYEQYF	TGTGCCAGCTCCCCTGGTAGCGGGAGTCAGTACGAGCAGTACTTC
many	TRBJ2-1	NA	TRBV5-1	CASSSGMDTTFF	TGCGCCAGCAGCTCGGGGATGGATACAACGTTCTTC
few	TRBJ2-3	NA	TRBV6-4	CASRPTMDTQYF	TGTGCCAGCAGGCCTACAATGGATACGCAGTATTTT
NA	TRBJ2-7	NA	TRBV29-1	CSVEAGRWDRQYF	TGCAGCGTTGAGGCGGGACGGTGGGATCGGCAGTACTTC
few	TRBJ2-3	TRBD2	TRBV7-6	CASRYSLAGGDTQYF	TGTGCCAGCAGATACTCCCTAGCGGGAGGGGATACGCAGTATTTT
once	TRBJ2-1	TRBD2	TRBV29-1	CSVEVTSGFNEQFF	TGCAGCGTTGAAGTGACTAGCGGGTTCAATGAGCAGTTCTTC
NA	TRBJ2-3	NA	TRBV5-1	CASSSSSGWEDTQYF	TGCGCCAGCAGCTCCTCGTCGGGGTGGGAAGATACGCAGTATTTT
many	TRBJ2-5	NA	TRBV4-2	CASSQEAGMFLGGERSETQYF	TGTGCCAGCAGCCAAGAGGCGGGAATGTTTCTAGGGGGAGAGCGGTCGGAGACCCAGTACTTC
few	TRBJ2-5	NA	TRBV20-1	CSASLLGAQETQYF	TGCAGTGCTAGCTTGCTCGGAGCTCAAGAGACCCAGTACTTC